The source of this T cell receptor (beta chain) is a study of T cells in Graves' hyperthyroidism and ophthalmopathy. Study overall: The blood sample was taken at first diagnosis, before treatment began. General study findings and limits: Ophthalmopathy and stable hyperthyroidism were separated by a 13 V-J model. Blood also carried most thyroid clonotypes expanded above 0.001.

Amplified regions were TCR beta CDR3 sequences from RNA transcripts. First-round RT-PCR of the TCR CDR3 relied on the HTBI primer set. One entry per CDR3 protein results from TCRdb running MiXCR on the multiplex PCR reads. The table includes roughly 500,000 distinct CDR3 sequences, approximately 23% detected once. In this sample, this clonotype turned up a few times. Its antigen is undetermined. The sample was blood. This receptor was taken from a woman in her 70s with Graves' ophthalmopathy.

Written as DNA, the CDR3 is TGTGCCAGCAGCCAAGATACCCGATCAGATACGCAGTATTTT. Translated: CASSQDTRSDTQYF. The rearrangement links TRBV3-1 to TRBJ2-3; D not certain. CDR1 and CDR2 (germline): LGHDT, YNNKEL (reference sequence). CDR3 size: 14 residues. V shed 0 bases and J shed 4 bases, with 8 bases lying between them.